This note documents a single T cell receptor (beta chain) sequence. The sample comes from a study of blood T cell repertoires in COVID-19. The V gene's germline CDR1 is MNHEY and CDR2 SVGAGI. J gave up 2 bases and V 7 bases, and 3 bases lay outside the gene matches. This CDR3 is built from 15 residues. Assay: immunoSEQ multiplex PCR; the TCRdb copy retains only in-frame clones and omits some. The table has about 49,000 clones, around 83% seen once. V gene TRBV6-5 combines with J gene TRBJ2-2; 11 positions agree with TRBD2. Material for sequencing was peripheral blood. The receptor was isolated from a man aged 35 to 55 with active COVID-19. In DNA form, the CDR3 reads TGTGCCAGCAAGGGACTAGCGGTCAACACCGGGGAGCTGTTTTTT. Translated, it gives CASKGLAVNTGELFF.